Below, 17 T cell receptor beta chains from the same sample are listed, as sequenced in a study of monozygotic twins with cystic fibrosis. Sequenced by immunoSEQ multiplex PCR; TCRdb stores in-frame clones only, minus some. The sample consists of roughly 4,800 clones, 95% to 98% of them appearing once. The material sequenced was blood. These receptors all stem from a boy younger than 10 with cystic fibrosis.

DNA for the CDR3: TGTGCCAGCAGACTCCAAGAGACCCAGTACTTC. Amino acid sequence: CASRLQETQYF. The rearrangement joins TRBV6-5 to TRBJ2-5; D unclear. CDR1 is MNHEY and CDR2 is SVGAGI in the germline V gene. There are 11 residues in the CDR3. Trimming left V 6 bases short and J 1 base short, with 3 bases between.

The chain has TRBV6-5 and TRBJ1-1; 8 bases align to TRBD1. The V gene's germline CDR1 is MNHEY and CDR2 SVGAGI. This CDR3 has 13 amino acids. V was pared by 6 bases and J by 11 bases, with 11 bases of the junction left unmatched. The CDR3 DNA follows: TGTGCCAGCAGCTATACAGGGGGGGTAAGCGCTTTCTTT. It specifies CASSYTGGVSAFF.

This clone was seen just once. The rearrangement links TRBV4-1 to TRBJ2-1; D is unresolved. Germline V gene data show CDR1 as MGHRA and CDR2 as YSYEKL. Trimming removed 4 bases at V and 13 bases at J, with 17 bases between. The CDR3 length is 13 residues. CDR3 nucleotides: TGCGCCAGCAGCCTTGGGATGGACGGGCCTCAGTTCTTC. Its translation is CASSLGMDGPQFF.

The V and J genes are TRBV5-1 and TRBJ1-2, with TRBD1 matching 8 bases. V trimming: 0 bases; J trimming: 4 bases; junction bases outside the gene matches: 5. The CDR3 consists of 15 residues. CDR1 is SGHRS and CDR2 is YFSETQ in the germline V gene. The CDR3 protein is CASSLDPGGLYGYTF. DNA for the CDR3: TGCGCCAGCAGCTTGGATCCAGGGGGCCTCTATGGCTACACCTTC.

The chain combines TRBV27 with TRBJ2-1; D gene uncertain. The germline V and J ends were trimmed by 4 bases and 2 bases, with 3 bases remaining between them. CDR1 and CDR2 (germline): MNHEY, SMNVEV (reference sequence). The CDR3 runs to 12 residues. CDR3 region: CASSSPYNEQFF. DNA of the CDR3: TGTGCCAGCAGTTCTCCCTACAATGAGCAGTTCTTC.

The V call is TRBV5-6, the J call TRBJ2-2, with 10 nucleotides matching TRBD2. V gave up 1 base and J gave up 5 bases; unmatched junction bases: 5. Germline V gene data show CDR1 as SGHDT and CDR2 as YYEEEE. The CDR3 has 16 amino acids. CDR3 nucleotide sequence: TGTGCCAGCAGCTTGAGCCTAGCGGGGGTGACCGGGGAGCTGTTTTTT. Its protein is CASSLSLAGVTGELFF.

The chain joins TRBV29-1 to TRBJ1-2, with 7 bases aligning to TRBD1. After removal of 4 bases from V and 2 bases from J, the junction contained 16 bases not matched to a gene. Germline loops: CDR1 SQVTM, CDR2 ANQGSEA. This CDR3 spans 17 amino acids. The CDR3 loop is CSVGQRNKQTGNYGYTF. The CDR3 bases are TGCAGCGTTGGACAACGAAATAAACAGACAGGGAACTATGGCTACACCTTC.

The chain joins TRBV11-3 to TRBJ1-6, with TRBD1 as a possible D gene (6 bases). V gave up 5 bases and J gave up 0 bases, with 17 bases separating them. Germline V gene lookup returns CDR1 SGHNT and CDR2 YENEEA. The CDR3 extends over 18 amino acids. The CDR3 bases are TGTGCCAGCAGCGCAGGACAGACACCGAGCTCCTATAATTCACCCCTCCACTTT. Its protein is CASSAGQTPSSYNSPLHF.

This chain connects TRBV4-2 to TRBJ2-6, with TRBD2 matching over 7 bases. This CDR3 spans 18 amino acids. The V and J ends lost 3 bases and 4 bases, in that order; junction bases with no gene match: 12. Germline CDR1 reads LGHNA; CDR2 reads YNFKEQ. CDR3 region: CASSQAGVPLAGANVLTF. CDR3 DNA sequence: TGTGCCAGCAGCCAGGCGGGGGTTCCCCTAGCAGGGGCCAACGTCCTGACTTTC.

The CDR3 protein is CASSLTSGGGHEQFF. CDR3 bases: TGTGCCAGCAGCCTGACTAGCGGGGGCGGGCATGAGCAGTTCTTC. This chain links TRBV4-2 with TRBJ2-1, with 12 bases fitting TRBD2. V gave up 4 bases and J gave up 8 bases; unmatched junction bases: 6. Germline lookup yields CDR1 LGHNA and CDR2 YNFKEQ. The CDR3 runs 15 residues.

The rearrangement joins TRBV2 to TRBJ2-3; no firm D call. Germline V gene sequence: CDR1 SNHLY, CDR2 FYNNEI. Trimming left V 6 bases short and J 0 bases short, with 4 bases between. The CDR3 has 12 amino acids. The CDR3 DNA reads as TGTGCCAGCAGCGGAAGCACAGATACGCAGTATTTT. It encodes CASSGSTDTQYF.

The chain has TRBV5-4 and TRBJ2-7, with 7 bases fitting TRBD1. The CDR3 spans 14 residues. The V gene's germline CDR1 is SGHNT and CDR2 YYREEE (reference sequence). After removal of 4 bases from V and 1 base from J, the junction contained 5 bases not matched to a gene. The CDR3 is CASSHRDRSYEQYF. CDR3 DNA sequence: TGTGCCAGCAGCCACCGGGACAGATCCTACGAGCAGTACTTC.

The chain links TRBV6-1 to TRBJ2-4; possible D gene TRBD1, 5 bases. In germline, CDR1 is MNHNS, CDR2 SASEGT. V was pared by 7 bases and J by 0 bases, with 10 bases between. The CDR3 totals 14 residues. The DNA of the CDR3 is TGTGCCAGCATACAGGCTATAGCCAAAAACATTCAGTACTTC. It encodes CASIQAIAKNIQYF.

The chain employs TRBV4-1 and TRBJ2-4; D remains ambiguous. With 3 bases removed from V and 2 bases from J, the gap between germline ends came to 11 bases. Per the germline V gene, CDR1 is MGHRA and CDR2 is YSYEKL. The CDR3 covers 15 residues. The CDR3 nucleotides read TGCGCCAGCAGCCAGAGAGTCGTCTCCAAAAACATTCAGTACTTC. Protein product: CASSQRVVSKNIQYF.

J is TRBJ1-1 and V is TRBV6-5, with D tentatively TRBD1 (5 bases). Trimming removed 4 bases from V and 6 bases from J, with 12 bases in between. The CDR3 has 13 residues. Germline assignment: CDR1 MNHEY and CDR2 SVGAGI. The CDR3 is CASSSSTGPEAFF. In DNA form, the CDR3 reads TGTGCCAGCAGTTCGTCTACAGGACCTGAAGCTTTCTTT.

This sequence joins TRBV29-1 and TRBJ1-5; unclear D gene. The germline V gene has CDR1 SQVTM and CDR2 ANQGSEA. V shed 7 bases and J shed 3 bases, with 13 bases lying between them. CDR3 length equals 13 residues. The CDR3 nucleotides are TGCAGCGCAGCCGCTACCCTCAATCAGCCCCAGCATTTT. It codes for CSAAATLNQPQHF.

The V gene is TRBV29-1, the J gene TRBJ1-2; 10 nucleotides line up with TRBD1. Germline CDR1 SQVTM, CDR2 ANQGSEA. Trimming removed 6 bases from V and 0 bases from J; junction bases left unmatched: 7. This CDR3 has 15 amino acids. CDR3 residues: CSVQGQGISNYGYTF. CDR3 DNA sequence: TGCAGCGTCCAGGGACAGGGGATTTCTAACTATGGCTACACCTTC.